This paragraph reports one TCR beta chain. This table comes from immunoSEQ multiplex PCR, and its TCRdb copy is limited to in-frame clones, with some not included. This table has 10,000 to 15,000 clones, 75% to 90% appearing once. The entry originates in a study of PD-1 blockade in classical Hodgkin lymphoma. This CDR3 has 14 amino acids. CDR1 and CDR2 (germline): SGDLS, YYNGEE. The V end was cut by 3 bases, the J end by 2 bases, with 9 bases between. Autologous stem cell transplantation was followed by relapse in every patient, and brentuximab vedotin exposure varied. Sequencing used peripheral blood mononuclear cells (PBMCs), obtained at baseline. The sequence derives from a human donor with classical Hodgkin lymphoma. This chain joins TRBV9 and TRBJ2-1; D unresolved. CDR3 nucleotides: TGTGCCAGCAGCGCCCGCGCTACCTACAATGAGCAGTTCTTC. Translated, it gives CASSARATYNEQFF. Filled out from reference TRBV9 and TRBJ2-1, the complete variable domain reads DSGVTQTPKHLITATGQRVTLRCSPRSGDLSVYWYQQSLDQGLQFLIQYYNGEERAKGNILERFSAQQFPDLHSELNLSSLELGDSALYFCASSARATYNEQFFGPGTRLTVL.